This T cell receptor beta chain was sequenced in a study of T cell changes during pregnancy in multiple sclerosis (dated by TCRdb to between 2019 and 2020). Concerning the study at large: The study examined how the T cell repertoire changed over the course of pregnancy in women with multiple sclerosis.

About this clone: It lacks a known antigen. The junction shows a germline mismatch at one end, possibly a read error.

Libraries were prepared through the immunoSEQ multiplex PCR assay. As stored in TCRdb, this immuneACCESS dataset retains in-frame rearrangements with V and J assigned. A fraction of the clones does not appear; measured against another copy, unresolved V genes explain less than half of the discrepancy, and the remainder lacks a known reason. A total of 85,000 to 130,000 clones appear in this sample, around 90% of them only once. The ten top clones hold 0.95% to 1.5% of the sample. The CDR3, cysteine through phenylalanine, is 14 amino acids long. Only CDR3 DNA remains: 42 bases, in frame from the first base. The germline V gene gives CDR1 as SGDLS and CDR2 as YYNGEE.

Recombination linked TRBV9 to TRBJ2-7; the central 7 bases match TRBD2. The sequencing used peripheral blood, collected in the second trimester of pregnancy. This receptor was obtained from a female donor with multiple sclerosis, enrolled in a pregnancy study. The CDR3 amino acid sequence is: CASSVSPTKRDTDF. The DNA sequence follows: TGTGCCAGCAGCGTTTCCCCCACCAAGCGGGATACGGACTTC.